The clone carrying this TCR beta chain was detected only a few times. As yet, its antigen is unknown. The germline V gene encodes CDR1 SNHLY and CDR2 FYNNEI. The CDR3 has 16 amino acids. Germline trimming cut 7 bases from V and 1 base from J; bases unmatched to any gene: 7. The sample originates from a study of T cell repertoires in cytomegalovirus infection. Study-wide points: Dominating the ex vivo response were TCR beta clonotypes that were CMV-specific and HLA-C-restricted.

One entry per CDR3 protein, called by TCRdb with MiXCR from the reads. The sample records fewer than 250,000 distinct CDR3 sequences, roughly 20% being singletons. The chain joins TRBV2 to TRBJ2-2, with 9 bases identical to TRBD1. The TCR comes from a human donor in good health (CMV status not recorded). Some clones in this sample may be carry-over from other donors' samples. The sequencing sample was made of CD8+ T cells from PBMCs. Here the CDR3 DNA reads TGTGCCAGCATTCCGAAGGGACAGGGGAACACCGGGGAGCTGTTTTTT. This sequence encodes CASIPKGQGNTGELFF. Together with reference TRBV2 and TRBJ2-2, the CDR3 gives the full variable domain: EPEVTQTPSHQVTQMGQEVILRCVPISNHLYFYWYRQILGQKVEFLVSFYNNEISEKSEIFDDQFSVERPDGSNFTLKIRSTKLEDSAMYFCASIPKGQGNTGELFFGEGSRLTVL.